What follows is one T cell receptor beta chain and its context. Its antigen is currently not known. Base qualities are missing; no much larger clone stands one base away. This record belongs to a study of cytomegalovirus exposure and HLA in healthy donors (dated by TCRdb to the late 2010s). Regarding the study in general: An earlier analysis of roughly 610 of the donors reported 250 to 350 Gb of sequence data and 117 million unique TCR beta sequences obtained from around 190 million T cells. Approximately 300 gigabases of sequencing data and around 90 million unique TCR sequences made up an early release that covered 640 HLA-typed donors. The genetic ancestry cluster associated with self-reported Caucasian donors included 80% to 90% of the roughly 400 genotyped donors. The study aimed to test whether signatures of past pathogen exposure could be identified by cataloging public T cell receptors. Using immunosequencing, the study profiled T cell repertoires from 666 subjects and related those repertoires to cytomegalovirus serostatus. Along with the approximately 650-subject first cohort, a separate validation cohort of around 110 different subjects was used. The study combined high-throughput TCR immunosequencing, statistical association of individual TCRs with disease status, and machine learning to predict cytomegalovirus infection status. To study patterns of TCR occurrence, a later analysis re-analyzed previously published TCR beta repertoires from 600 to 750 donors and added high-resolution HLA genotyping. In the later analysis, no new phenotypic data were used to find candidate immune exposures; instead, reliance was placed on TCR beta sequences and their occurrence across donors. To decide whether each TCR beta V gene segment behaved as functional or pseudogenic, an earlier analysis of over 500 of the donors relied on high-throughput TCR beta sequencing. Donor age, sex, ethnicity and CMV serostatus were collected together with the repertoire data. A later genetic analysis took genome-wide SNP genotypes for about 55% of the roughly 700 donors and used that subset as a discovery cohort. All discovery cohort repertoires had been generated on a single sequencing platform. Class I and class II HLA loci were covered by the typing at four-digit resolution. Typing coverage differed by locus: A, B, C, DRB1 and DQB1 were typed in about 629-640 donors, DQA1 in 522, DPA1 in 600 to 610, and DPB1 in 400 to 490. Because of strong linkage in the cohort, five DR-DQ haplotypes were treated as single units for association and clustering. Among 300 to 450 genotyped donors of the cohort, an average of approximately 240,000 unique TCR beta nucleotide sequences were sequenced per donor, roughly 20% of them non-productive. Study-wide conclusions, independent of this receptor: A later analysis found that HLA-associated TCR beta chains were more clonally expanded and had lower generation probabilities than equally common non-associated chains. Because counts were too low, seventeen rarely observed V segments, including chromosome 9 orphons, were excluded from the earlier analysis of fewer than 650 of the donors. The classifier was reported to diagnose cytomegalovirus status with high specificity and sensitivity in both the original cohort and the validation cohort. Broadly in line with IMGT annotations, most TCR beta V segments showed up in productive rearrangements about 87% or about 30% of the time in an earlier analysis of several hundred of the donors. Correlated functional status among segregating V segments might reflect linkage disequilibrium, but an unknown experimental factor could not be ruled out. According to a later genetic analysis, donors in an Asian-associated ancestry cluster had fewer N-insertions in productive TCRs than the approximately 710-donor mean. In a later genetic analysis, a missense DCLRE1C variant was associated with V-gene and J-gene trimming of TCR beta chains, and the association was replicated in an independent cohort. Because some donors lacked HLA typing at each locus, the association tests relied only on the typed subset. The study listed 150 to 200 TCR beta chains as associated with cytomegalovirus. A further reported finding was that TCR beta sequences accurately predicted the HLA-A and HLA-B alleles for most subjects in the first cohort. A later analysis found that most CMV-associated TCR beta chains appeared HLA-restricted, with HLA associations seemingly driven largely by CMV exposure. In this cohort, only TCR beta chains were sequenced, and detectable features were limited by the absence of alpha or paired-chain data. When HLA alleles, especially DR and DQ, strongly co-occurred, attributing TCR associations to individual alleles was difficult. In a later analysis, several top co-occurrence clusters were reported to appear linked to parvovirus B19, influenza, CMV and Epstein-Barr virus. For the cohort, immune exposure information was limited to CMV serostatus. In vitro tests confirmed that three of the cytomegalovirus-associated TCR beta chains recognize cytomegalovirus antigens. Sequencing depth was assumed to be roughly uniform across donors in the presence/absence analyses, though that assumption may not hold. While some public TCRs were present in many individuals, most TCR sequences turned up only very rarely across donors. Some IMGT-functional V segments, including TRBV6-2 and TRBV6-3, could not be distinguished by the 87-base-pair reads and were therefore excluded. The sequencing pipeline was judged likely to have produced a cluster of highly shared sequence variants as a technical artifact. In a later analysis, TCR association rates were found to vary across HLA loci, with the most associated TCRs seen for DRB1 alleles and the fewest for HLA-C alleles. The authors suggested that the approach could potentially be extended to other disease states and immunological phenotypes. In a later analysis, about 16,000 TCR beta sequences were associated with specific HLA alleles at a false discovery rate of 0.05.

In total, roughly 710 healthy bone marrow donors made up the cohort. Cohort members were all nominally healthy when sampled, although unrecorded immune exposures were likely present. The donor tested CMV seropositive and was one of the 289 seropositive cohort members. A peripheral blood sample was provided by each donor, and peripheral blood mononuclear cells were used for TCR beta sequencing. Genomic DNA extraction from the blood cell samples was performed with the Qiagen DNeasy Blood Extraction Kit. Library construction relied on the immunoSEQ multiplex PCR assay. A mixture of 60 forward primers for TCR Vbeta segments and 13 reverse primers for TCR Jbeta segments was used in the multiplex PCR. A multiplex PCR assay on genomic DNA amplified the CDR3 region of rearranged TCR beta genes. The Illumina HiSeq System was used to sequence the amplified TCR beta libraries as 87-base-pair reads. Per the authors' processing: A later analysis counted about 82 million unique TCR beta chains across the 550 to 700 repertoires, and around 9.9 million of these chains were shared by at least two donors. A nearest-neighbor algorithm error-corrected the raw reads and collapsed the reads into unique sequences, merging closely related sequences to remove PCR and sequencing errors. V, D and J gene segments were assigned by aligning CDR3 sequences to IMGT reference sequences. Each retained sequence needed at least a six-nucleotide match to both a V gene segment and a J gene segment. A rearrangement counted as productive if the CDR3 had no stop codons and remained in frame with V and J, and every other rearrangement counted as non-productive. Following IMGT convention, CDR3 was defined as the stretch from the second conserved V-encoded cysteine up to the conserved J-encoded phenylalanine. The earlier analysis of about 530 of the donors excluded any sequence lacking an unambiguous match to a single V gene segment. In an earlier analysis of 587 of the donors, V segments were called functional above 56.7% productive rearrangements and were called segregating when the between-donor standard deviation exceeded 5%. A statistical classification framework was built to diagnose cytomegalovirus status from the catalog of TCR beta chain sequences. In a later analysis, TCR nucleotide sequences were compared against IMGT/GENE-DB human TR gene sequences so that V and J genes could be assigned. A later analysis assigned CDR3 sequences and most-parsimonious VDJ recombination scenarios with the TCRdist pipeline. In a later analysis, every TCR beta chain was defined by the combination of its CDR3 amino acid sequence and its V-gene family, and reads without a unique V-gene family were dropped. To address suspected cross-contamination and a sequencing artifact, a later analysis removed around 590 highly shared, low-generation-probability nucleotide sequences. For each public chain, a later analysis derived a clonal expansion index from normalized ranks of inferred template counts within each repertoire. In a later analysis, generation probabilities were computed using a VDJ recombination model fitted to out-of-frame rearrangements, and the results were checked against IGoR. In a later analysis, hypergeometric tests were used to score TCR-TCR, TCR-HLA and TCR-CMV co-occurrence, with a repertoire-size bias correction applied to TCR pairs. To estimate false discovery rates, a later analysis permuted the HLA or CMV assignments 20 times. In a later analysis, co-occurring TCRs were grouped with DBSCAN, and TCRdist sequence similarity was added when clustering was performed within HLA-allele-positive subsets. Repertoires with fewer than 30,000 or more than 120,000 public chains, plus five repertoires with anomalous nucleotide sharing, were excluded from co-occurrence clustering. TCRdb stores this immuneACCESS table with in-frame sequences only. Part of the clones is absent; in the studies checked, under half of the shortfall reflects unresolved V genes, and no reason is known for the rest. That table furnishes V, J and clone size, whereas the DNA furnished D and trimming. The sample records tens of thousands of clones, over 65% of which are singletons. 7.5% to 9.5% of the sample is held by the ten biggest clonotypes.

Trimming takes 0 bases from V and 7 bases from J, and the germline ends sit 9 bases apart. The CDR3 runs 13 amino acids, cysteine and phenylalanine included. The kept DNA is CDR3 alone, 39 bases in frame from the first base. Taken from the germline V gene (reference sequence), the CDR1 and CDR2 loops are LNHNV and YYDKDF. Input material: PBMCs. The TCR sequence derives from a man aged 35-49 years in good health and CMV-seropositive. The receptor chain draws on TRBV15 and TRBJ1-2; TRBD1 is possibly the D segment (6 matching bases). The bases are TGTGCCACCAGCAGAGATCAGGGGCTTGGCTACACCTTC. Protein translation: CATSRDQGLGYTF.